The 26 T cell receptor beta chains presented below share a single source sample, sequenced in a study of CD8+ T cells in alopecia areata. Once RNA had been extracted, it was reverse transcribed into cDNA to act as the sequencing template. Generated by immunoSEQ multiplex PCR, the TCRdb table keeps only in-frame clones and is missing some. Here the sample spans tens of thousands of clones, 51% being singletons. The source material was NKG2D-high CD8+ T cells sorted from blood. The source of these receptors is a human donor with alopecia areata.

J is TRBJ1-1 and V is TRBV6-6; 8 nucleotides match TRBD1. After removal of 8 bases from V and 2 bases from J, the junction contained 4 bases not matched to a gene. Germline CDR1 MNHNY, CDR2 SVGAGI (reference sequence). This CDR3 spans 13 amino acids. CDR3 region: CASVDRGNTEAFF. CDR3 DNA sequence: TGTGCCAGCGTCGACAGGGGAAACACTGAAGCTTTCTTT.

CDR3 nucleotides: TGTGCCAGCAGTGGATCCCGATTGAAGCAGTACTTC. Protein sequence: CASSGSRLKQYF. The chain recombines TRBV28 with TRBJ2-7; D is undetermined. Deletions cut 5 bases from V and 8 bases from J, with 13 bases between. The CDR3 spans 12 residues. The germline gives CDR1 MDHEN, CDR2 SYDVKM.

In DNA form, the CDR3 reads TGTGCCAGCAGCCGGGGAATAAACACCGGGGAGCTGTTTTTT. It yields the protein CASSRGINTGELFF. The chain is built from TRBV13 and TRBJ2-2, with D possibly being TRBD2 (5 bases). The CDR3 consists of 14 residues. CDR1 and CDR2 from the germline V gene are PRHDT and FYEKMQ (reference sequence). V gave up 5 bases and J gave up 2 bases, with 9 bases separating them.

The CDR3 region is CASSYGQNHYGYTF. The CDR3 nucleotides are TGTGCCAGCAGTTACGGACAGAACCACTATGGCTACACCTTC. This chain connects TRBV6-5 to TRBJ1-2; D may be TRBD1 (6 bases). The CDR3 contains 14 residues. The germline V gene encodes CDR1 MNHEY and CDR2 SVGAGI. Trimming removed 2 bases from V and 3 bases from J, with 10 bases in between.

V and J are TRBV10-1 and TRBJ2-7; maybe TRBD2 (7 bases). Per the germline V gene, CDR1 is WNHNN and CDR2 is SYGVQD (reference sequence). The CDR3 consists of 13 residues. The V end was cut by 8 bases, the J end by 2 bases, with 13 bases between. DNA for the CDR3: TGCGCCAGCCAGGACAGCGGGGCCTACGAGCAGTACTTC. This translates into CASQDSGAYEQYF.

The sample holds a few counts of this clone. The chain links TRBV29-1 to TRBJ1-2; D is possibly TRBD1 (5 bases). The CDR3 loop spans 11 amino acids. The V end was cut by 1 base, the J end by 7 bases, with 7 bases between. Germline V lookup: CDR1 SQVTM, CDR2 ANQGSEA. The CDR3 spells CSVEAGVGYTF. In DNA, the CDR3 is TGCAGCGTTGAAGCGGGGGTTGGCTACACCTTC.

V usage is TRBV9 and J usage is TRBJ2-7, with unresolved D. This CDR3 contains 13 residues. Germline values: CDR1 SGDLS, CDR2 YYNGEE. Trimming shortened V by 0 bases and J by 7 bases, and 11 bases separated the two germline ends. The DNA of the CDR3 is TGTGCCAGCAGCGTAGGGGCAGCCGGGGAGCAGTACTTC. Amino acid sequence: CASSVGAAGEQYF.

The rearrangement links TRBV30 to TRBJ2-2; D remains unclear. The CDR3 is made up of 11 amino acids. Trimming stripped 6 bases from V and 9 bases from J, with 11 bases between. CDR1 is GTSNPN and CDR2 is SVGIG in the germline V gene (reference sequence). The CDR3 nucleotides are TGTGCCTGTACCCTAGGTCGGGAGCTGTTTTTT. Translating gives CACTLGRELFF.

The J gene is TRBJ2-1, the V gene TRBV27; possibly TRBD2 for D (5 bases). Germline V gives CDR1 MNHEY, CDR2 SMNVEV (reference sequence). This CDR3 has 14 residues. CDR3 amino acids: CEAPGISTYNEQFF. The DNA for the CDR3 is TGTGAAGCCCCGGGGATCTCTACCTACAATGAGCAGTTCTTC.

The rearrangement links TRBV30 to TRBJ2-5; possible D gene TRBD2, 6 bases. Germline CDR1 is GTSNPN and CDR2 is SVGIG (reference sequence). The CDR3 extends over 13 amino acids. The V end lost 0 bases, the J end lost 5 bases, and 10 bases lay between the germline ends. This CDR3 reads CAWSVSAGETQYF. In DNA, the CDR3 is TGTGCCTGGAGTGTATCGGCGGGGGAGACCCAGTACTTC.

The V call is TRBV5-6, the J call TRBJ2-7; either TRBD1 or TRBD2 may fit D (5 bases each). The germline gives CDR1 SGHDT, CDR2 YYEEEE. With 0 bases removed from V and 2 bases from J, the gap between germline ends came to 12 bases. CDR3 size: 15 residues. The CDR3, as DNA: TGTGCCAGCAGCTTGGTCCGGGACGGTGCCTACGAGCAGTACTTC. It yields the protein CASSLVRDGAYEQYF.

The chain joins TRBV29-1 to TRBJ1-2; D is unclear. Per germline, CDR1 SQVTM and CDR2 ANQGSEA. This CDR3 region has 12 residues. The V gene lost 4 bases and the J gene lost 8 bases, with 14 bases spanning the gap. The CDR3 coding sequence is TGCAGCGTTGTGGCGGACCGGGTCGGCTACACCTTC. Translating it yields CSVVADRVGYTF.

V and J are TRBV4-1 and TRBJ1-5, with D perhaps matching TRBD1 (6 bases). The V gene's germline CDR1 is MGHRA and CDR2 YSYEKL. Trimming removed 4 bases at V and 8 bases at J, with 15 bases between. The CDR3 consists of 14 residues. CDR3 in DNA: TGCGCCAGCAGCCCCAGGACAGTAAAAGAGCCCCAGCATTTT. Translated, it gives CASSPRTVKEPQHF.

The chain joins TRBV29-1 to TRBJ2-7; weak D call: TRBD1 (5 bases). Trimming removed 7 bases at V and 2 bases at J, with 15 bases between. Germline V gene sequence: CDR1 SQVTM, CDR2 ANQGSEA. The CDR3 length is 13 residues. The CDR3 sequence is CSAQGSTAYEQYF. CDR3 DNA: TGCAGCGCCCAGGGTTCTACAGCCTACGAGCAGTACTTC.

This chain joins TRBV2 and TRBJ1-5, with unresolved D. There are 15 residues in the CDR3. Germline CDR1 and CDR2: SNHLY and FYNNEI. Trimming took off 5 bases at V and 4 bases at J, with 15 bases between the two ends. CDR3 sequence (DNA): TGTGCCAGCAGTTCGATTGTAACAGCAAATCAGCCCCAGCATTTT. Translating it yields CASSSIVTANQPQHF. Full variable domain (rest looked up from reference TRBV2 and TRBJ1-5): EPEVTQTPSHQVTQMGQEVILRCVPISNHLYFYWYRQILGQKVEFLVSFYNNEISEKSEIFDDQFSVERPDGSNFTLKIRSTKLEDSAMYFCASSSIVTANQPQHFGDGTRLSIL.

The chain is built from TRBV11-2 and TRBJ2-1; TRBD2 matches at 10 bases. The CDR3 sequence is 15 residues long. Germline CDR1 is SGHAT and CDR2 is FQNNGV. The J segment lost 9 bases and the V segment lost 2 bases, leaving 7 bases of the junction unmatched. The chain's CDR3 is CASSLLAGVDTEQFF. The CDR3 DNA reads TGTGCCAGCAGCTTACTAGCGGGGGTAGACACTGAGCAGTTCTTC.

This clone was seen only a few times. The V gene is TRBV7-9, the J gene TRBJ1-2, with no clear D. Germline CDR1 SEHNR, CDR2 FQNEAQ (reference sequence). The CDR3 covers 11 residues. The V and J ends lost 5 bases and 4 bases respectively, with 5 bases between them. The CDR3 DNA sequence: TGTGCCAGCAGCCCAGGCTATGGCTACACCTTC. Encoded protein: CASSPGYGYTF.

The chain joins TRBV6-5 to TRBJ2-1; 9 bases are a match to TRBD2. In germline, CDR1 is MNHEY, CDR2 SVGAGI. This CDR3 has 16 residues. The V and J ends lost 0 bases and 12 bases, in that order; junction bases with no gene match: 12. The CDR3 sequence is CASSYSSGTSTGRQFF. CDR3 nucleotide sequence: TGTGCCAGCAGTTACTCGTCGGGGACTAGCACGGGTCGGCAGTTCTTC.

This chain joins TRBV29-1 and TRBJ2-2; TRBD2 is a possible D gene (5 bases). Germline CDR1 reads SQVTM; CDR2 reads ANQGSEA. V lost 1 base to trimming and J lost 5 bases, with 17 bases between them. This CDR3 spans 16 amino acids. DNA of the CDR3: TGCAGCGTTGAAGCGGTGGAGGAAGGAACAACCGGGGAGCTGTTTTTT. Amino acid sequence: CSVEAVEEGTTGELFF.

The CDR3 sequence: CASSFAINEQFF. The CDR3 nucleotides read TGTGCCAGCAGTTTTGCGATAAATGAGCAGTTCTTC. The chain carries TRBV28 and TRBJ2-1; D call uncertain. V dropped 3 bases and J dropped 7 bases, with 7 bases sitting between them. Germline CDR1 MDHEN, CDR2 SYDVKM. CDR3 size: 12 residues. The full variable domain, its missing parts supplied by reference TRBV28 and TRBJ2-1, is DVKVTQSSRYLVKRTGEKVFLECVQDMDHENMFWYRQDPGLGLRLIYFSYDVKMKEKGDIPEGYSVSREKKERFSLILESASTNQTSMYLCASSFAINEQFFGPGTRLTVL.

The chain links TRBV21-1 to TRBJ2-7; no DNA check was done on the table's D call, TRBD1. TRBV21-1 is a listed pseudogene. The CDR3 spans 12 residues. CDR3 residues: CASTWTVYEQYF. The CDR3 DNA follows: TGTGCCAGCACCTGGACAGTCTACGAGCAGTACTTC.

CDR3 DNA sequence: TGTGCCAGCAGCTTAGAACAGGCCTACGAGCAGTACTTC. Translating gives CASSLEQAYEQYF. The chain combines TRBV11-1 with TRBJ2-7; possible D gene TRBD1, 5 bases. The CDR3 loop spans 13 amino acids. Germline V CDR1 and CDR2: SGHAT, FQDESV (reference sequence). V lost 1 base and J 2 bases, leaving 6 bases between the germline ends.

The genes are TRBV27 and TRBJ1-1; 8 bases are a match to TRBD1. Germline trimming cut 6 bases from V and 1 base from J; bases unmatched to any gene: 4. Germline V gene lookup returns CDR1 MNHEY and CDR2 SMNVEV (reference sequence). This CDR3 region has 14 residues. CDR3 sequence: CASRTGVGNTEAFF. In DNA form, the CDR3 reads TGTGCCAGCAGGACAGGGGTTGGGAACACTGAAGCTTTCTTT.

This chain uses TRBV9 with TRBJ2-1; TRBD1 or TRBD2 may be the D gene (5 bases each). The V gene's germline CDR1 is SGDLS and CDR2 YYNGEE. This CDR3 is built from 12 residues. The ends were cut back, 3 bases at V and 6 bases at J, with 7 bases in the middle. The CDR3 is CASSAGRNEQFF. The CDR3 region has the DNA TGTGCCAGCAGCGCGGGGCGCAATGAGCAGTTCTTC.

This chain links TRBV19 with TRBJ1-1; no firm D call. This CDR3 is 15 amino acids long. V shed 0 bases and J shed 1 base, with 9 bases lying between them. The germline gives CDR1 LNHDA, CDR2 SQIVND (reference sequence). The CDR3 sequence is CASSIDGLANTEAFF. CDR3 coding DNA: TGTGCCAGTAGTATAGATGGATTGGCGAACACTGAAGCTTTCTTT.

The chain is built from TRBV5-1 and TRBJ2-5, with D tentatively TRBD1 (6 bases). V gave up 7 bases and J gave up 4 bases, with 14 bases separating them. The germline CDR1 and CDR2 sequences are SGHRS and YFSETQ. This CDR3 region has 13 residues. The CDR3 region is CASSEGHGETQYF. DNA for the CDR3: TGCGCCAGCTCTGAGGGACACGGAGAGACCCAGTACTTC.